This entry is about one T cell receptor beta chain. What it binds is not known. The germline CDR1 and CDR2 sequences are MDHEN and SYDVKM. This CDR3 is 16 amino acids long. UMIs containing a 6-nucleotide sample barcode were added via template switching. TCRdb re-called the 5' RACE reads, yielding one record per CDR3 amino acid sequence without DNA. The sample table sets out about 420,000 distinct CDR3 sequences. This entry comes from a study of monozygotic twins with inflammatory bowel disease. Regarding the study as a whole: Different T cell subtypes could not be distinguished. Using the inverse Simpson index, IBD patients had lower TCRbeta diversity than healthy co-twins. For repertoire similarity, concordant twins did not differ from discordant twins, possibly because power was limited.

Sequenced input: blood. The rearrangement links TRBV28 to TRBJ1-1. This clonotype originated in a human donor with ulcerative colitis or Crohn's disease, or a healthy co-twin of an affected twin (not recorded which). The CDR3 loop is CASSLLAGLLNTEAFF.